A few counts support the clone carrying this TCR beta chain. What it binds is not known. The data originate from a study of post-analysis software for immune sequencing data. Notes on the study in general: Among four or five TRBV segments more frequent in patients than controls were TRBV5-6, TRBV5-1 and TRBV20-1.

Unique molecular identifiers were built into the TCR beta cDNA libraries. TCRdb ran MiXCR on the PCR reads and lists one entry per CDR3 protein. This sample has 350,000 to 450,000 distinct CDR3 sequences, with more than 30% found just once. Germline CDR1 MNHNY, CDR2 SVGAGI (reference sequence). Trimming pared 7 bases from V and 2 bases from J, leaving 6 bases between. The CDR3 loop spans 13 amino acids. Sequencing was done on a sample of blood. The clonotype originates from a girl between 2 and 10 years old with multiple sclerosis. V is TRBV6-6 and J is TRBJ2-6; no clear D gene. The CDR3 coding sequence is TGTGCCAGCACTCCAGCTGGGGCCAACGTCCTGACTTTC. It is translated as CASTPAGANVLTF.